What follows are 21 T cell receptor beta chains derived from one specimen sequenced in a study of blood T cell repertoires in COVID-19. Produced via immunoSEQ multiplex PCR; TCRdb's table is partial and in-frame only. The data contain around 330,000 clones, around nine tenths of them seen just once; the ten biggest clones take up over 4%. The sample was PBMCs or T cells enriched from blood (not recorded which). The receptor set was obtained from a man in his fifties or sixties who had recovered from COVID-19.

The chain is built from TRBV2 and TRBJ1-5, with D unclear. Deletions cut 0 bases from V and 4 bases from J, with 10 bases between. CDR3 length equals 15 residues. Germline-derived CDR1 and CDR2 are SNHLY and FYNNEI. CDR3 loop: CASSEARIPNQPQHF. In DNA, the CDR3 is TGTGCCAGCAGTGAAGCGCGGATCCCGAATCAGCCCCAGCATTTT.

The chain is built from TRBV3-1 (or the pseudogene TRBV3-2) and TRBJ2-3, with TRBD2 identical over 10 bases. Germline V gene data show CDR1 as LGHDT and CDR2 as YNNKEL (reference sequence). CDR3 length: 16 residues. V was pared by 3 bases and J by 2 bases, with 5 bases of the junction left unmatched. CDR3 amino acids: CASSHLTSGPTDTQYF. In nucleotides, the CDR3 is TGTGCCAGCAGCCATTTGACTAGCGGGCCCACAGATACGCAGTATTTT.

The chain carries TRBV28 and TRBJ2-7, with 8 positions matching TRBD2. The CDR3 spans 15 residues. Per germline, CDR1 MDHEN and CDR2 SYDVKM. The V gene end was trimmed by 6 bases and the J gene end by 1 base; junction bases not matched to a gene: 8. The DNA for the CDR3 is TGTGCCAGCAGAACCAGCGGGAGTGGATCCTACGAGCAGTACTTC. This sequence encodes CASRTSGSGSYEQYF. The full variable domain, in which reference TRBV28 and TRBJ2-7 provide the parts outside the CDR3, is DVKVTQSSRYLVKRTGEKVFLECVQDMDHENMFWYRQDPGLGLRLIYFSYDVKMKEKGDIPEGYSVSREKKERFSLILESASTNQTSMYLCASRTSGSGSYEQYFGPGTRLTVT.

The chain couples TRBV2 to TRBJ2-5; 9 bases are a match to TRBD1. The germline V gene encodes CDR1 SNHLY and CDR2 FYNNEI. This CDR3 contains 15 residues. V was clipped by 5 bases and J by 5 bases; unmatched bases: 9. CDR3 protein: CASSMGQGGVETQYF. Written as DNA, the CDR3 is TGTGCCAGCAGTATGGGACAGGGAGGGGTTGAGACCCAGTACTTC.

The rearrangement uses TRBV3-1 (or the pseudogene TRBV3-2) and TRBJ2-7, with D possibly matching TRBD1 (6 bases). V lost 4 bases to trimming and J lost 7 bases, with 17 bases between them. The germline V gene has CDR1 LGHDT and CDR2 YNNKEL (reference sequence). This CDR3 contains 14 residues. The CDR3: CASSPLGASLEQYF. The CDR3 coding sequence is TGTGCCAGCAGCCCCCTGGGGGCGTCTTTGGAGCAGTACTTC.

Here the CDR3 reads CAWKAPGLPSSYNSPLHF. Written as DNA, the CDR3 is TGTGCCTGGAAAGCTCCGGGACTGCCGAGCTCCTATAATTCACCCCTCCACTTT. The chain recombines TRBV30 with TRBJ1-6; D perhaps matches TRBD1 (5 bases). The germline V gene has CDR1 GTSNPN and CDR2 SVGIG (reference sequence). V lost 4 bases, J lost 0 bases, and 19 bases lay in between. The CDR3 has 18 amino acids.

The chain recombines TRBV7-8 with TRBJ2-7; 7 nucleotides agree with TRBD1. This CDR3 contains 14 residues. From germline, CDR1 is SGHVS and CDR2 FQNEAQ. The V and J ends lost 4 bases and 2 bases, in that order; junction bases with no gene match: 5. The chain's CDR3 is CASSSGTATYEQYF. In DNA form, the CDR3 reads TGTGCCAGCAGCTCCGGGACAGCAACCTACGAGCAGTACTTC.

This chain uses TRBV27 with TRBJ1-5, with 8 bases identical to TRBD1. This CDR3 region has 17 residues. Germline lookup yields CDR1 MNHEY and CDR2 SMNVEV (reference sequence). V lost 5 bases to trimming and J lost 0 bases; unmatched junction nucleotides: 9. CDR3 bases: TGTGCCAGCAGTCCCAGGACGGGGACAGGTAGCAATCAGCCCCAGCATTTT. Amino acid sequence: CASSPRTGTGSNQPQHF.

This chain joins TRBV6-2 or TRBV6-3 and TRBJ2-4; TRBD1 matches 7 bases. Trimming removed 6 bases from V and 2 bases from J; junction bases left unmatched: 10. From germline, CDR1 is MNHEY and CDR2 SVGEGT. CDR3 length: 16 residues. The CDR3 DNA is TGTGCCAGCAGCGACGAAAGACAGGGTACCAAAAACATTCAGTACTTC. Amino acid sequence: CASSDERQGTKNIQYF.

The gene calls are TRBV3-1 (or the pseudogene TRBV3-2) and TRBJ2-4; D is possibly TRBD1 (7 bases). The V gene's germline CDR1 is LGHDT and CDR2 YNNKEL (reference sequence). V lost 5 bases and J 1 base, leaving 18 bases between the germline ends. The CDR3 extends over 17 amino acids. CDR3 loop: CASSFGQVGGAKNIQYF. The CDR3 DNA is TGTGCCAGCAGCTTCGGACAGGTCGGAGGGGCCAAAAACATTCAGTACTTC.

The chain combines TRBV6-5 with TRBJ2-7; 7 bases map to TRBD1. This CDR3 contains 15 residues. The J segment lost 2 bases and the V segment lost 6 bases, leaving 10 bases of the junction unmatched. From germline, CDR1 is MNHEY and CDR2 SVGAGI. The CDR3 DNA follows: TGTGCCAGCAGCCCAACTCTGGGACAGACCTACGAGCAGTACTTC. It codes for CASSPTLGQTYEQYF.

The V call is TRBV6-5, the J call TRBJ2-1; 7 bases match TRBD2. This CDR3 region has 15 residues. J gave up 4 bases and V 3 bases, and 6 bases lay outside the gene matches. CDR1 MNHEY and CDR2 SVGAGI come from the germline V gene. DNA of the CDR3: TGTGCCAGCAGTTATATCCCTAGCGGATACAATGAGCAGTTCTTC. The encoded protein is CASSYIPSGYNEQFF.

CDR3 bases: TGTGCCAGTAGTACCGCCAGCGGATTCTCCTACGAGCAGTACTTC. It codes for CASSTASGFSYEQYF. The chain carries TRBV19 and TRBJ2-7; the D gene is possibly TRBD2 (5 bases). The CDR3 has 15 residues. Germline loops: CDR1 LNHDA, CDR2 SQIVND (reference sequence). The V and J ends lost 4 bases and 0 bases respectively, with 13 bases between them.

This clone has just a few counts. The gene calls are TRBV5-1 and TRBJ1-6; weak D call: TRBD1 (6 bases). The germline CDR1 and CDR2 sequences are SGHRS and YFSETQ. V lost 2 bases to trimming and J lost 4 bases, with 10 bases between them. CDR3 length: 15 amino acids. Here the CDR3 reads CASSLRTDYNSPLHF. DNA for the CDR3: TGCGCCAGCAGCTTACGGACAGATTATAATTCACCCCTCCACTTT.

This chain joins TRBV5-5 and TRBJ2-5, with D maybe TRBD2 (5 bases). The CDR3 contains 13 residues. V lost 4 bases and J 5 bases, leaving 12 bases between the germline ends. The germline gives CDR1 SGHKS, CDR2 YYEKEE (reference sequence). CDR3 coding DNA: TGTGCCAGCAGCCCCCCGGGCGGGGAGACCCAGTACTTC. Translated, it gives CASSPPGGETQYF.

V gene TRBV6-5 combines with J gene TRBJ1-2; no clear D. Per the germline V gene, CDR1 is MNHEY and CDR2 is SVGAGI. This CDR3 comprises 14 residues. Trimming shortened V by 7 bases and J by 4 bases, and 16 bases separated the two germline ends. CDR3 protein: CASTRGYGPYGYTF. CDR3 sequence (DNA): TGTGCCAGCACTCGAGGGTACGGGCCCTATGGCTACACCTTC.

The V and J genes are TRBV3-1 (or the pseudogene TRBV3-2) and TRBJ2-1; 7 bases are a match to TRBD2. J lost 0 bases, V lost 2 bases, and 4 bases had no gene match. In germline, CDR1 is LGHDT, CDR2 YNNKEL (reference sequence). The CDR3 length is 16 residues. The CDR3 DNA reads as TGTGCCAGCAGCCAAAAGGGAGGGAGCTCCTACAATGAGCAGTTCTTC. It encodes CASSQKGGSSYNEQFF.

The CDR3 DNA follows: TGTGCCAGCAGCTTAACGGGTCATGGTGAAAAACTGTTTTTT. Translating it yields CASSLTGHGEKLFF. This chain joins TRBV7-9 and TRBJ1-4; D gene unclear. V lost 2 bases to trimming and J lost 7 bases, with 11 bases between them. CDR1 and CDR2 from the germline V gene are SEHNR and FQNEAQ (reference sequence). There are 14 residues in the CDR3.

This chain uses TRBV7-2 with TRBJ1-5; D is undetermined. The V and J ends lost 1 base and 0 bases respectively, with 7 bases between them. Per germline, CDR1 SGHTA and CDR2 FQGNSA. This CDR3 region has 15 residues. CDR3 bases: TGTGCCAGCAGCTTAGTCCGGTATAGCAATCAGCCCCAGCATTTT. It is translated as CASSLVRYSNQPQHF. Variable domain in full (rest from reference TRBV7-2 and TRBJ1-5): GAGVSQSPSNKVTEKGKDVELRCDPISGHTALYWYRQSLGQGLEFLIYFQGNSAPDKSGLPSDRFSAERTGGSVSTLTIQRTQQEDSAVYLCASSLVRYSNQPQHFGDGTRLSIL.

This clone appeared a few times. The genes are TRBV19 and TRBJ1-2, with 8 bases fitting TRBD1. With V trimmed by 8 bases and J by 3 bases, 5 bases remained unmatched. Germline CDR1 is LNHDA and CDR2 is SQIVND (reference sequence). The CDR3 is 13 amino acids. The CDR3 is CASAGGADYGYTF. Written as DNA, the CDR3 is TGTGCCAGTGCAGGGGGCGCCGACTATGGCTACACCTTC.

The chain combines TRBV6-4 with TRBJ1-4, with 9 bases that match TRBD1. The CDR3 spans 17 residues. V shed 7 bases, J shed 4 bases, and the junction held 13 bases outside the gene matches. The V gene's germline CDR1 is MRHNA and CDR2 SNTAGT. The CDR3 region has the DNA TGTGCCAGCAATTCTACAGGGGGCGGAGGGTTTAATGAAAAACTGTTTTTT. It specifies CASNSTGGGGFNEKLFF.